This T cell receptor (beta chain) was found in a study of blood T cell repertoires in COVID-19 (dated by TCRdb to 2019 to 2021). About the study as a whole: The collaborator samples originated in the United States, Italy and Spain and spanned the acute and convalescent phases of COVID-19. The prospective study material was composed of cDNA or gDNA derived from T cells, B-cell-depleted T cells, or PBMCs. Subjects who had been exposed to COVID-19, were actively infected with it, or had recovered from it provided the deeply sampled blood TCRbeta repertoires that made up the dataset. The repertoires were released in a freely available public database meant as a resource for research on the immune response to SARS-CoV-2. The samples were drawn from the first 160 participants of the ongoing ImmuneRACE study and from over 950 subjects provided by 6 global collaborators. The sample metadata nearly always contained a de-identified subject ID, COVID-19 status, age in years and sex. Where available, HLA class I and class II types were taken from metadata supplied by the sample provider and were not determined by assay-based typing. Here is what the overall study found, with its caveats: The quantity of clinical and demographic metadata differed by source and by participant and was supplied without curation.

Each collaborating institution followed its own protocols to collect whole blood in K2EDTA tubes. For TCRbeta analysis, collaborators shipped samples as frozen whole blood, isolated PBMCs, or DNA extracted from either of those sample types. TCRbeta CDR3 regions were amplified from genomic DNA by means of the immunoSEQ Assay, a bias-controlled multiplex PCR. As for the authors' bioinformatics: The number of nucleated cells in each sample was estimated from the amplification of reference gene primers within the assay. To quantify the absolute abundance of each unique TCRbeta CDR3 rearrangement, sequence reads were collapsed and filtered. For each sample, productive Simpson clonality was calculated as the square root of Simpson's diversity index across productive rearrangements. Not all clones reach the TCRdb copy of this immuneACCESS table, which keeps in-frame sequences only. Checked studies attribute under half of the gap to unresolved V genes and leave the rest unexplained. Clonal size and the V and J genes are those of that table, whereas D and trimming came from the DNA. Counted in this sample were 100,000 or so clones; approximately 85% of them appeared once. The ten biggest clones cover about 3.9% of the sample.

The CDR3 sequence holds 15 residues, the cysteine and phenylalanine included. The CDR3 DNA has 45 bases and is translated from base 1. V ends up 6 bases short and J 4 bases short, with an unmatched junction base count of 3. From the germline V gene, CDR1 is SNHLY and CDR2 is FYNNEI. Details on this clone: The target of this receptor is not known. Qualities for individual bases were not recorded, and no much larger clone is one base off.

The sequence came from a man aged 50 to 59 with acute or convalescent COVID-19. Material: peripheral blood. This receptor chain uses TRBV2 and TRBJ2-1; 13 bases in between match TRBD2. The bases are TGTGCCAGCAGGCCGACTAGCGGGGGGTACAATGAGCAGTTCTTC. Its amino acids are CASRPTSGGYNEQFF.